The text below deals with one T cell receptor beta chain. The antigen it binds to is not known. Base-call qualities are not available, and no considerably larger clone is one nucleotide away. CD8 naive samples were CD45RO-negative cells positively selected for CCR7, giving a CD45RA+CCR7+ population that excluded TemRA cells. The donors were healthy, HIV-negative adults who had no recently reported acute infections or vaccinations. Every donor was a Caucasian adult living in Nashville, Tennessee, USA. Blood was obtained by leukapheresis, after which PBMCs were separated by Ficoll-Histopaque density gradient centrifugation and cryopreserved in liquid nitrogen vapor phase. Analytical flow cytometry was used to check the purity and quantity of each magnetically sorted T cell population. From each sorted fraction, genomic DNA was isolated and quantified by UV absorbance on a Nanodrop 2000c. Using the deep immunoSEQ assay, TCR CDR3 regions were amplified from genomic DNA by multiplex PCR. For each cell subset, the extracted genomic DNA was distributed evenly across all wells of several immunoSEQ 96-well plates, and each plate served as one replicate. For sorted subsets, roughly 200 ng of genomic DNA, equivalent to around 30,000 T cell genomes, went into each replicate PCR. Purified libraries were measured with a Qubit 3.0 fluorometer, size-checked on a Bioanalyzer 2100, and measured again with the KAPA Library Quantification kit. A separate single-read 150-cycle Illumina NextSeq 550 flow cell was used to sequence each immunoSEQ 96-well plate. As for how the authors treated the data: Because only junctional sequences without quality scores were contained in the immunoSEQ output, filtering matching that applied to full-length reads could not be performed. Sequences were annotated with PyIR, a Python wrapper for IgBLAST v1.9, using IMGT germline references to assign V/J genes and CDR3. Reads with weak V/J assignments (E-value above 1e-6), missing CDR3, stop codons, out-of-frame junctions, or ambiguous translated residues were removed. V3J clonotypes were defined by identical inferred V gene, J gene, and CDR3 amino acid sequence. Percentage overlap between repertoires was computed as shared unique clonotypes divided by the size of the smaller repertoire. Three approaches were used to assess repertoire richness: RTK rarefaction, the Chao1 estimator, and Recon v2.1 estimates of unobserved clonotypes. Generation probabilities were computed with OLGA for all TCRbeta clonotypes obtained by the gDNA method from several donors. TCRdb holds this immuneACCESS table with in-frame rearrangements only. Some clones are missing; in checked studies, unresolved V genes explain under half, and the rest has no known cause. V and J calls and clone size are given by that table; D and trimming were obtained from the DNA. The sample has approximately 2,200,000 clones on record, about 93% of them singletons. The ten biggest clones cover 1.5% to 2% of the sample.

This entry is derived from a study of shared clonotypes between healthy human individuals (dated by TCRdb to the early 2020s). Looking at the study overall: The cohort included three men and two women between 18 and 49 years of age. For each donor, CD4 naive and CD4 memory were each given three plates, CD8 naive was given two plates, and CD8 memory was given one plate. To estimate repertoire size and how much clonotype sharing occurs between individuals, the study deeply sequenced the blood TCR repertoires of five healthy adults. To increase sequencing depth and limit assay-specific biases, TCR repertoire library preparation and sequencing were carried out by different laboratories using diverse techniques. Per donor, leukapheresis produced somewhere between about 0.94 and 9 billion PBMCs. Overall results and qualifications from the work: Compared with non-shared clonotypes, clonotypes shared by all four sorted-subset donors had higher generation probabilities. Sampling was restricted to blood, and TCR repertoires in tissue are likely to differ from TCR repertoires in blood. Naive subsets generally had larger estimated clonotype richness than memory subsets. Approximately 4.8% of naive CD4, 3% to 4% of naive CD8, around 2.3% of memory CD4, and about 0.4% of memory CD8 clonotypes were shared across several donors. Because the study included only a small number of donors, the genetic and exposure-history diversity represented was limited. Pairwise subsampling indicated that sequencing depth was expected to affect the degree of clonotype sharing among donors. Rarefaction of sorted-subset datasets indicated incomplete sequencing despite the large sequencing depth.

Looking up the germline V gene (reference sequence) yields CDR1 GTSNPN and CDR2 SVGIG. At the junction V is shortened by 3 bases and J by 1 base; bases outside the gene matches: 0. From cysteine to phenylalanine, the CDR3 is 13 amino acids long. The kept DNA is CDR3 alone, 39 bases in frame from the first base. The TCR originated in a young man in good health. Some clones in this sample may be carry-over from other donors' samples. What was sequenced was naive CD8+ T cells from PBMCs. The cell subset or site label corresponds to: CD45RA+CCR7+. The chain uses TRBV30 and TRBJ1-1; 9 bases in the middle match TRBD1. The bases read TGTGCCTGGAGGGGACAGGGGAACACTGAAGCTTTCTTT. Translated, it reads CAWRGQGNTEAFF. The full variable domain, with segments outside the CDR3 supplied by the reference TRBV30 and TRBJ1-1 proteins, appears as SQTIHQWPATLVQPVGSPLSLECTVEGTSNPNLYWYRQAAGRGLQLLFYSVGIGQISSEVPQNLSASRPQDRQFILSSKKLLLSDSGFYLCAWRGQGNTEAFFGQGTRLTVV.